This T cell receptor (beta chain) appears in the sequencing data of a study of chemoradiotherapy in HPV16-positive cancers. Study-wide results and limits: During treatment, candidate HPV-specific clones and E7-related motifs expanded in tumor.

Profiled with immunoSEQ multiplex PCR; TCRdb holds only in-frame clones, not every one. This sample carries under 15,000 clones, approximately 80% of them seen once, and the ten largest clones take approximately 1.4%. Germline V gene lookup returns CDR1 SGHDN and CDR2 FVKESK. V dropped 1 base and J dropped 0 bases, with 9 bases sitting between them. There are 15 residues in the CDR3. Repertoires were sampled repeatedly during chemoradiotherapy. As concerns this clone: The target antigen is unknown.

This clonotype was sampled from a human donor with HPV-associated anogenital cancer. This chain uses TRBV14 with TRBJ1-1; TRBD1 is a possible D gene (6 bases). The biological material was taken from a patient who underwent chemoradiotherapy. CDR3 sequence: CASSQAYRVNTEAFF. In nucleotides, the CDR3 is TGTGCCAGCAGCCAAGCCTACAGGGTGAACACTGAAGCTTTCTTT. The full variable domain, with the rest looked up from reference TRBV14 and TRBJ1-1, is EAGVTQFPSHSVIEKGQTVTLRCDPISGHDNLYWYRRVMGKEIKFLLHFVKESKQDESGMPNNRFLAERTGGTYSTLKVQPAELEDSGVYFCASSQAYRVNTEAFFGQGTRLTVV.